This entry lists 4 T cell receptor beta chains sequenced from one sample in a study of T cell responses to AZD1222 COVID-19 vaccine. The table came from immunoSEQ multiplex PCR; TCRdb's copy has only in-frame clones and leaves some out. The sample contains over 110,000 clones, more than 85% of which appear only once. The sequencing used peripheral blood, collected on day 0 of AZD1222 vaccination. The receptors derive from an adult in good health.

The chain links TRBV30 to TRBJ2-2, with TRBD1 matching 8 bases. The V segment lost 0 bases and the J segment 4 bases; nucleotides outside the gene matches: 7. The CDR3 runs 16 residues. The V gene's germline CDR1 is GTSNPN and CDR2 SVGIG (reference sequence). CDR3 sequence reads: CAWSVRDRSSTGELFF. CDR3 bases: TGTGCCTGGAGTGTACGGGACAGGTCATCCACCGGGGAGCTGTTTTTT.

This rearrangement joins TRBV10-1 to TRBJ1-1; the D gene is possibly TRBD1 (5 bases). Per germline, CDR1 WNHNN and CDR2 SYGVQD (reference sequence). Trimming removed 6 bases from V and 5 bases from J, with 16 bases in between. This CDR3 comprises 14 residues. The CDR3 DNA reads as TGCGCCAGCAGGCCTGGGACCGGGGAAACTGAAGCTTTCTTT. Translation: CASRPGTGETEAFF.

This chain connects TRBV6-5 to TRBJ2-7; no reliable D call. This CDR3 is 11 amino acids long. Deletions cut 6 bases from V and 3 bases from J, with 6 bases between. Germline V gene data show CDR1 as MNHEY and CDR2 as SVGAGI. The CDR3 reads CASSLNYEQYF. CDR3 nucleotide sequence: TGTGCCAGCAGCCTCAACTACGAGCAGTACTTC.

V and J are TRBV6-6 and TRBJ2-2; D may be TRBD2 (5 bases). V was pared by 7 bases and J by 2 bases, with 14 bases between. This CDR3 spans 15 amino acids. Germline V gives CDR1 MNHNY, CDR2 SVGAGI (reference sequence). The CDR3 loop is CASTLRTSNTGELFF. The CDR3 bases are TGTGCCAGCACCCTCCGGACTTCCAACACCGGGGAGCTGTTTTTT.